This TCR beta chain was found in a study of monozygotic twins with inflammatory bowel disease. No T cells were sorted before total RNA was taken from whole blood. Per the germline V gene, CDR1 is DFQATT and CDR2 is SNEGSKA (reference sequence). The CDR3 length is 15 residues. In regard to this clonotype: Its antigen is unknown.

The study's findings and limits: T cell subtypes that differed could not be told apart. Compared with healthy co-twins, IBD patients showed reduced TCRbeta repertoire diversity by inverse Simpson.

Molecular identifiers with 6-nucleotide sample barcodes were added during cDNA synthesis via template switching. One entry per CDR3 protein, without DNA, is what TCRdb gives after re-calling the 5' RACE reads. This repertoire includes a few hundred thousand distinct CDR3 sequences. The chain joins TRBV20-1 to TRBJ1-6; TCRdb lists TRBD1, though no DNA is available to test this call. Sequencing input: blood. The clonotype comes from a human donor with ulcerative colitis or Crohn's disease, or a healthy co-twin of an affected twin (not recorded which). CDR3 sequence reads: CSATPRQGRSSPLHF.